The sequence of this TCR beta chain was determined in a study of T cells in Graves' hyperthyroidism and ophthalmopathy. Looked up from germline, CDR1 is DFQATT and CDR2 is SNEGSKA (reference sequence). The V gene lost 6 bases and the J gene lost 7 bases, with 22 bases spanning the gap. CDR3 length: 14 residues. Template material for amplifying TCR beta CDR3 regions consisted of RNA transcripts. When the TCR CDR3 underwent first-round RT-PCR, the HTBI primer set was used. TCRdb re-analysed the multiplex PCR reads in MiXCR, keeping a single row per CDR3 protein. The table includes about 380,000 distinct CDR3 sequences, about 15% detected once.

Sequencing input: blood. J is TRBJ2-7 and V is TRBV20-1, with a tentative D call TRBD2 (6 bases). The TCR comes from a woman aged 55 to 70 with Graves' hyperthyroidism. DNA for the CDR3: TGCAGTGCCTCAAGGGCAAGCGGGTCGGATGAGCAGTACTTC. This gives the protein CSASRASGSDEQYF.